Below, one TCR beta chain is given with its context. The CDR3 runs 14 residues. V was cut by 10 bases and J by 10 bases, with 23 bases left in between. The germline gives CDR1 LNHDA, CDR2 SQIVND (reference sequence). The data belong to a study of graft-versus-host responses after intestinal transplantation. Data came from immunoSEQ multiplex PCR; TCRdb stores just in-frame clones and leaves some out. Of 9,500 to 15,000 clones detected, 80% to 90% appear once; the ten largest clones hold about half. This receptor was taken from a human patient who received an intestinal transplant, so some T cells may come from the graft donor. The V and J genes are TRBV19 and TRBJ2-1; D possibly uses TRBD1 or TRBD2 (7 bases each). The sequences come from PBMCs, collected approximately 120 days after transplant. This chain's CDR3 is CATNSLRGGKEQFF. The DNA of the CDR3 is TGTGCCACCAACTCGCTCAGGGGGGGGAAGGAGCAGTTCTTC.